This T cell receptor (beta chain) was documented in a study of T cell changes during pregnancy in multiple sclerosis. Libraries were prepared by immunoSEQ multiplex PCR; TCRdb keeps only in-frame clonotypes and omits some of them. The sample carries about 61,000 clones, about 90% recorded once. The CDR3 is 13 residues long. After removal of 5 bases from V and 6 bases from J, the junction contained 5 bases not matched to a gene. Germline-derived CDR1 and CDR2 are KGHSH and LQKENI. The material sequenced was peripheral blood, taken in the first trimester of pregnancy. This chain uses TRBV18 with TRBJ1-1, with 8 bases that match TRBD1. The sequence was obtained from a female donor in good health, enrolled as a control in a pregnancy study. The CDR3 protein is CASSVQQGAEAFF. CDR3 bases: TGTGCCAGCTCAGTACAACAGGGGGCTGAAGCTTTCTTT.